Sequencing of this TCR beta chain was carried out in a study of shared clonotypes between healthy human individuals. Findings and limits, study-wide: Donor scarcity curtailed the genetic and exposure-history diversity represented herein. Across a handful of donors, naive CD4 shared approximately 4.5%, naive CD8 more than 3%, memory CD4 roughly 2.2%, memory CD8 around 0.36%.

This clone was found a few times. Its antigen remains unidentified. From germline, CDR1 is SEHNR and CDR2 FQNEAQ (reference sequence). The V end was cut by 0 bases, the J end by 7 bases, with 19 bases between. The CDR3 runs 17 residues. Method: immunoSEQ multiplex PCR; TCRdb's copy keeps in-frame clones and lacks some. Seen here are about 2.4 million clones, roughly 93% observed once, and the top ten hold approximately 0.35%. Material for sequencing was naive CD4+ T cells from PBMCs. Documented subset: CD45RA+ positively selected. The genes are TRBV7-9 and TRBJ1-5; D might be TRBD1 (5 bases). This receptor was taken from a young man in good health. Some clones in this sample may be carry-over from other donors' samples. The CDR3 bases are TGTGCCAGCAGCTTAGCGGTCGACCGGGACGTCGAACAGCCCCAGCATTTT. Protein: CASSLAVDRDVEQPQHF.